Below are 19 T cell receptor beta chains sequenced from a single sample in a study of cytomegalovirus exposure and HLA in healthy donors. A multiplex PCR was run with 60 Vbeta primers and 13 Jbeta primers. Sequenced by immunoSEQ multiplex PCR; TCRdb stores in-frame clones only, minus some. The table lists approximately 100,000 clones, around 79% of them singletons. Material for sequencing was PBMCs. All receptors come from a male donor in good health and CMV-seropositive.

The chain employs TRBV27 and TRBJ1-6; D call uncertain. Trimming removed 3 bases at V and 0 bases at J, with 6 bases between. The CDR3 sequence is 15 residues long. Germline-derived CDR1 and CDR2 are MNHEY and SMNVEV (reference sequence). Here the CDR3 DNA reads TGTGCCAGCAGTTTTTGGAGCTCCTATAATTCACCCCTCCACTTT. It encodes CASSFWSSYNSPLHF.

The chain combines TRBV13 with TRBJ1-5; D not resolved. This CDR3 comprises 16 residues. Germline CDR1 is PRHDT and CDR2 is FYEKMQ (reference sequence). Trimming shortened V by 0 bases and J by 2 bases, and 11 bases separated the two germline ends. CDR3 loop: CASSLGRSGGNQPQHF. CDR3 bases: TGTGCCAGCAGCTTAGGACGGAGCGGGGGCAATCAGCCCCAGCATTTT.

This rearrangement joins TRBV19 to TRBJ1-4; 10 nucleotides line up with TRBD1. Trimming cost V 4 bases and J 7 bases; bases outside gene matches: 12. The CDR3 extends over 17 amino acids. Looked up from germline, CDR1 is LNHDA and CDR2 is SQIVND (reference sequence). The CDR3 here is CASSNYDRGRFREKLFF. In nucleotides, the CDR3 is TGTGCCAGTAGTAATTACGACAGGGGGCGCTTTCGTGAAAAACTGTTTTTT.

The chain couples TRBV6-6 to TRBJ1-5, with D perhaps TRBD1 (5 bases). V was shortened by 2 bases and J by 2 bases, with 7 bases between the two germline ends. The CDR3 is 14 amino acids. From germline, CDR1 is MNHNY and CDR2 SVGAGI (reference sequence). The CDR3 protein is CASSYRGGNQPQHF. For the CDR3, the DNA is TGTGCCAGCAGTTACAGGGGTGGCAATCAGCCCCAGCATTTT.

The chain is built from TRBV10-3 and TRBJ2-7, with D hard to call. In germline, CDR1 is ENHRY, CDR2 SYGVKD. CDR3 length: 13 residues. V was trimmed by 0 bases and J by 12 bases, leaving 15 bases between them. The CDR3 loop is CAISESYSEKLYF. CDR3 DNA: TGTGCCATCAGTGAGTCTTATTCGGAGAAACTGTACTTC.

The chain recombines TRBV11-3 with TRBJ2-5; 9 bases are shared with TRBD2. J gave up 4 bases and V 5 bases, and 5 bases lay outside the gene matches. CDR1 and CDR2 (germline): SGHNT, YENEEA. The CDR3 is 14 residues long. The CDR3 region has the DNA TGTGCCAGCAGCGCCGGGACTAGCCGAGAGACCCAGTACTTC. This translates into CASSAGTSRETQYF.

The chain combines TRBV5-4 with TRBJ2-3; D is ambiguous. Per germline, CDR1 SGHNT and CDR2 YYREEE (reference sequence). With 1 base removed from V and 0 bases from J, the gap between germline ends came to 12 bases. CDR3 size: 16 residues. In DNA form, the CDR3 reads TGTGCCAGCAGCTTGCCTAGAATGCCTAGCACAGATACGCAGTATTTT. Its translation is CASSLPRMPSTDTQYF.

The rearrangement uses TRBV6-1 and TRBJ2-1; TRBD2 matches 7 bases. The J segment lost 4 bases and the V segment lost 1 base, leaving 4 bases of the junction unmatched. The CDR3 has 15 residues. Per germline, CDR1 MNHNS and CDR2 SASEGT. The CDR3 nucleotides are TGTGCCAGCAGTGAAGGCCTAGCGGAATACAATGAGCAGTTCTTC. Its protein is CASSEGLAEYNEQFF.

This clone was seen a handful of times. V gene TRBV18 combines with J gene TRBJ2-5, with TRBD2 matching over 7 bases. Germline trimming cut 0 bases from V and 5 bases from J; bases unmatched to any gene: 0. The CDR3 is 13 residues long. CDR1 is KGHSH, CDR2 LQKENI, per germline. This chain's CDR3 is CASSPPGGETQYF. The CDR3 coding sequence is TGTGCCAGCTCACCACCGGGGGGGGAGACCCAGTACTTC.

The gene calls are TRBV18 and TRBJ1-6, with 10 bases identical to TRBD1. This CDR3 has 14 amino acids. Germline V gene sequence: CDR1 KGHSH, CDR2 LQKENI. V lost 3 bases and J lost 11; bases outside the gene matches: 4. The CDR3 sequence is CASSPGTGEPPLHF. The CDR3 region has the DNA TGTGCCAGCTCACCCGGGACAGGGGAGCCACCCCTCCACTTT.

The chain recombines TRBV27 with TRBJ2-6; 8 bases map to TRBD1. The CDR3 totals 18 residues. The V gene end was trimmed by 2 bases and the J gene end by 0 bases; junction bases not matched to a gene: 6. Germline V gene sequence: CDR1 MNHEY, CDR2 SMNVEV (reference sequence). CDR3 region: CASSLQGALSSGANVLTF. The CDR3 nucleotides read TGTGCCAGCAGTTTACAGGGGGCCCTTTCCTCTGGGGCCAACGTCCTGACTTTC.

This clone has just a few counts. The V and J genes are TRBV7-3 and TRBJ2-1; 8 bases map to TRBD1. Germline assignment: CDR1 SGHTA and CDR2 FQGTGA. The trim removed 5 bases at V and 6 bases at J, leaving 6 bases unmatched. The CDR3 sequence is 14 residues long. CDR3 bases: TGTGCCAGCAGCAGCGGACAGGGAGGCAATGAGCAGTTCTTC. Encoded protein: CASSSGQGGNEQFF.

The rearrangement uses TRBV11-2 and TRBJ2-4, with 7 bases identical to TRBD2. This CDR3 has 17 amino acids. The V gene's germline CDR1 is SGHAT and CDR2 FQNNGV. The J segment lost 0 bases and the V segment lost 5 bases, leaving 10 bases of the junction unmatched. The CDR3 is CASSPQRGPLAKNIQYF. In nucleotides, the CDR3 is TGTGCCAGCAGCCCCCAGCGGGGCCCGCTAGCCAAAAACATTCAGTACTTC.

This sequence joins TRBV14 and TRBJ2-7; TRBD2 matches at 8 bases. Trimming removed 4 bases from V and 4 bases from J; junction bases left unmatched: 9. Germline assignment: CDR1 SGHDN and CDR2 FVKESK. This CDR3 is built from 15 residues. CDR3 amino acids: CASSPAVAGTYEQYF. The CDR3 DNA follows: TGTGCCAGCAGCCCCGCGGTAGCGGGGACTTACGAGCAGTACTTC.

The V gene is TRBV15, the J gene TRBJ2-2, with D possibly being TRBD1 (6 bases). The CDR3 consists of 16 residues. In germline, CDR1 is LNHNV, CDR2 YYDKDF (reference sequence). V dropped 0 bases and J dropped 1 base, with 9 bases sitting between them. As DNA, the CDR3 is TGTGCCACCAGCAGAGACCGAGGGGGGAACACCGGGGAGCTGTTTTTT. Translating gives CATSRDRGGNTGELFF.

This clone was recorded once. This chain connects TRBV18 to TRBJ2-7, with 9 bases aligning to TRBD1. V dropped 4 bases and J dropped 5; count of bases not matched to a gene: 9. Germline assignment: CDR1 KGHSH and CDR2 LQKENI. This CDR3 spans 15 amino acids. CDR3 nucleotides: TGTGCCAGCTCACGCGAGACAGGGGGAAATGACGAGCAGTACTTC. This gives the protein CASSRETGGNDEQYF.

The chain is built from TRBV19 and TRBJ1-4; the D gene is possibly TRBD1 (5 bases). Germline V gene sequence: CDR1 LNHDA, CDR2 SQIVND (reference sequence). Trimming removed 3 bases at V and 7 bases at J, with 12 bases between. This CDR3 is built from 14 residues. The CDR3 sequence: CASSMGQGLEKLFF. CDR3 DNA sequence: TGTGCCAGTAGTATGGGTCAGGGCCTTGAAAAACTGTTTTTT.

This clone was seen a handful of times. The chain employs TRBV9 and TRBJ1-5, with 8 bases aligning to TRBD1. CDR3 size: 15 residues. Germline V CDR1 and CDR2: SGDLS, YYNGEE. V shed 4 bases and J 0 bases; nucleotides not matched to a gene: 3. The CDR3 nucleotides are TGTGCCAGCAGCTGGACAGGGAATAGCAATCAGCCCCAGCATTTT. Translating gives CASSWTGNSNQPQHF.

This clone was found a few times. This chain joins TRBV27 and TRBJ1-5; D gene uncertain. In germline, CDR1 is MNHEY, CDR2 SMNVEV (reference sequence). The CDR3 is 14 residues long. Deletions cut 0 bases from V and 3 bases from J, with 6 bases between. CDR3 DNA sequence: TGTGCCAGCAGTTTATCTCCCAACAATCAGCCCCAGCATTTT. Its protein product is CASSLSPNNQPQHF.